The 22 T cell receptor beta chains below all came from one sample that was sequenced in a study of cytomegalovirus exposure and HLA in healthy donors. 13 Jbeta primers and 60 Vbeta primers were used for the PCR. Generated by immunoSEQ multiplex PCR, the TCRdb table keeps only in-frame clones and is missing some. Of some 160,000 clones in the sample, approximately 88% are singletons; the top ten hold 1.5% to 1.7%. Sequenced sample: PBMCs. Source of these receptors: a woman younger than 30 in good health and CMV-seronegative.

The chain couples TRBV7-9 to TRBJ2-3; 11 nucleotides align to TRBD2. Germline V lookup: CDR1 SEHNR, CDR2 FQNEAQ (reference sequence). This CDR3 has 16 residues. The trim removed 7 bases at V and 2 bases at J, leaving 8 bases unmatched. CDR3 DNA sequence: TGTGCCAGCACCCCTCTAGCGGGGGGCCACACAGATACGCAGTATTTT. It specifies CASTPLAGGHTDTQYF.

This clone was found a few times. The chain recombines TRBV4-1 with TRBJ2-3, with TRBD2 as a possible D gene (6 bases). The CDR3 is 16 residues long. Trimming left V 0 bases short and J 10 bases short, with 20 bases between. The germline V gene encodes CDR1 MGHRA and CDR2 YSYEKL. CDR3 residues: CASSQDIQRGRDAQYF. CDR3 nucleotides: TGCGCCAGCAGCCAAGATATCCAGCGCGGGCGGGATGCGCAGTATTTT.

CDR3 bases: TGTGCCAGCAGCGTAGGAGACTGGGAGACCCAGTACTTC. The encoded protein is CASSVGDWETQYF. The chain employs TRBV9 and TRBJ2-5; D gene ambiguous. Per germline, CDR1 SGDLS and CDR2 YYNGEE. This CDR3 is built from 13 residues. Trimming cost V 0 bases and J 5 bases, with 8 bases left between them. The whole variable domain, filled in from reference TRBV9 and TRBJ2-5, reads DSGVTQTPKHLITATGQRVTLRCSPRSGDLSVYWYQQSLDQGLQFLIQYYNGEERAKGNILERFSAQQFPDLHSELNLSSLELGDSALYFCASSVGDWETQYFGPGTRLLVL.

The chain employs TRBV27 and TRBJ2-1; 8 bases align to TRBD2. The length of the CDR3 is 15 residues. Germline trimming cut 4 bases from V and 3 bases from J; bases unmatched to any gene: 5. Germline V gene data show CDR1 as MNHEY and CDR2 as SMNVEV (reference sequence). The CDR3 bases are TGTGCCAGCAGTTGGACCGGGACTAGCTACAATGAGCAGTTCTTC. This codes for CASSWTGTSYNEQFF.

The V call is TRBV4-1, the J call TRBJ2-1, with TRBD1 as a possible D gene (5 bases). Trimming left V 5 bases short and J 4 bases short, with 15 bases between. The CDR3 sequence is 15 residues long. Germline CDR1 and CDR2: MGHRA and YSYEKL. The CDR3 is CASSFTFDSYNEQFF. DNA for the CDR3: TGCGCCAGCAGCTTTACGTTCGACAGTTACAATGAGCAGTTCTTC.

This clone was seen ten or more times. The chain uses TRBV4-1 and TRBJ1-1; D is unclear. The V and J ends lost 3 bases and 6 bases respectively, with 20 bases between them. This CDR3 contains 16 residues. Germline V gene sequence: CDR1 MGHRA, CDR2 YSYEKL. CDR3 coding DNA: TGCGCCAGCAGCCACCCCTTGGGCGGGTTGGGCGCTGAAGCTTTCTTT. It translates to CASSHPLGGLGAEAFF.

The CDR3 reads CASSVYTDSYNEQFF. The CDR3 DNA sequence: TGTGCCAGCAGCGTATATACAGACTCCTACAATGAGCAGTTCTTC. The chain has TRBV9 and TRBJ2-1, with unresolved D. Between the trimmed V and J ends, which lost 1 base and 0 bases, there was a span of 8 bases. The CDR3 has 15 residues. CDR1 and CDR2 (germline): SGDLS, YYNGEE.

This chain links TRBV30 with TRBJ1-3; tentatively, D is TRBD1 (6 bases). The V end lost 5 bases, the J end lost 4 bases, and 12 bases lay between the germline ends. The CDR3 sequence is 13 residues long. Germline V gene data show CDR1 as GTSNPN and CDR2 as SVGIG (reference sequence). CDR3 nucleotide sequence: TGTGCCTGGGATACAGGGACGGGAAACACCATATATTTT. The encoded protein is CAWDTGTGNTIYF.

The DNA of the CDR3 is TGCGCCAGCAGCCAAGTGGTGAGAAGAAGCACAGATACGCAGTATTTT. This gives the protein CASSQVVRRSTDTQYF. This chain links TRBV4-1 with TRBJ2-3; no definite D call. The V and J ends lost 1 base and 0 bases respectively, with 11 bases between them. The CDR3 sequence is 16 residues long. Germline V gene lookup returns CDR1 MGHRA and CDR2 YSYEKL.

The chain joins TRBV18 to TRBJ1-5; a possible D gene is TRBD1 (5 bases). The CDR3 contains 14 residues. Trimming stripped 3 bases from V and 10 bases from J, with 16 bases between. The germline V gene encodes CDR1 KGHSH and CDR2 LQKENI. CDR3 amino acids: CASSPQQAEGPQHF. The CDR3 bases are TGTGCCAGCTCACCTCAACAGGCCGAAGGTCCCCAGCATTTT.

This clone was counted a single time. The chain carries TRBV5-5 and TRBJ1-1, with 9 nucleotides matching TRBD1. Germline trimming cut 1 base from V and 0 bases from J; bases unmatched to any gene: 1. CDR3 length equals 15 residues. The germline V gene has CDR1 SGHKS and CDR2 YYEKEE (reference sequence). CDR3: CASSLTGGLNTEAFF. In DNA, the CDR3 is TGTGCCAGCAGCTTGACAGGGGGCCTGAACACTGAAGCTTTCTTT.

This clone has more than one count but fewer than ten. V usage is TRBV6-1 and J usage is TRBJ1-1; 9 nucleotides match TRBD1. There are 14 residues in the CDR3. Germline V CDR1 and CDR2: MNHNS, SASEGT. V gave up 4 bases and J gave up 3 bases; unmatched junction bases: 3. As DNA, the CDR3 is TGTGCCAGCAGTGTTACAGGGGGCGACACTGAAGCTTTCTTT. Translation: CASSVTGGDTEAFF.

This clone was observed once. V gene TRBV4-1 combines with J gene TRBJ2-3; the D is unclear. V was cut by 1 base and J by 5 bases, with 16 bases left in between. Germline loops: CDR1 MGHRA, CDR2 YSYEKL. This CDR3 has 16 residues. Here the CDR3 DNA reads TGCGCCAGCAGCCAAGGTAGATCACCCCGCTTAGATACGCAGTATTTT. The encoded protein is CASSQGRSPRLDTQYF.

The V call is TRBV28, the J call TRBJ1-1; D is undetermined. V lost 7 bases, J lost 0 bases, and 9 bases lay in between. The CDR3 has 13 amino acids. In germline, CDR1 is MDHEN, CDR2 SYDVKM. CDR3 sequence: CASKAILNTEAFF. CDR3 nucleotides: TGTGCCAGCAAAGCCATTCTGAACACTGAAGCTTTCTTT.

DNA of the CDR3: TGTGCCACCAGCAAAGGCGGGGTTGTGTCAGATACGCAGTATTTT. Translated, it gives CATSKGGVVSDTQYF. This chain connects TRBV15 to TRBJ2-3; possible D gene TRBD2, 6 bases. Per germline, CDR1 LNHNV and CDR2 YYDKDF (reference sequence). The CDR3 covers 15 residues. V shed 4 bases and J shed 4 bases, with 15 bases lying between them.

This sequence joins TRBV30 and TRBJ1-2; D may be TRBD1 (5 bases). Germline V lookup: CDR1 GTSNPN, CDR2 SVGIG (reference sequence). V gave up 3 bases and J gave up 2 bases, with 25 bases separating them. CDR3 length: 18 residues. In DNA form, the CDR3 reads TGTGCCTGGAGGATTCGTGGGGCAGGGCTTCAAGTGAACTATGGCTACACCTTC. This codes for CAWRIRGAGLQVNYGYTF. Drawing the rest from reference TRBV30 and TRBJ1-2, the complete variable domain is SQTIHQWPATLVQPVGSPLSLECTVEGTSNPNLYWYRQAAGRGLQLLFYSVGIGQISSEVPQNLSASRPQDRQFILSSKKLLLSDSGFYLCAWRIRGAGLQVNYGYTFGSGTRLTVV.

The rearrangement uses TRBV7-2 and TRBJ1-2; TRBD1 aligns across 7 bases. The CDR3 runs to 13 residues. Trimming took 0 bases from V and 6 from J; bases not matched to a gene: 1. Germline V gives CDR1 SGHTA, CDR2 FQGNSA. CDR3 nucleotides: TGTGCCAGCAGCTTAGCCAGGGGGAATGGCTACACCTTC. It translates to CASSLARGNGYTF.

The chain recombines TRBV6-5 with TRBJ1-2; 10 bases are a match to TRBD1. CDR3 length: 16 residues. Germline CDR1 MNHEY, CDR2 SVGAGI. V lost 0 bases, J lost 7 bases, and 8 bases stayed unmatched. Here the CDR3 reads CASSYSRGQGSSGYTF. Written as DNA, the CDR3 is TGTGCCAGCAGTTACTCGAGGGGACAGGGGTCGAGTGGCTACACCTTC.

The gene calls are TRBV30 and TRBJ2-1; 10 bases map to TRBD2. Germline CDR1 reads GTSNPN; CDR2 reads SVGIG (reference sequence). The length of the CDR3 is 15 residues. The trim removed 0 bases at V and 7 bases at J, leaving 6 bases unmatched. The CDR3 DNA reads as TGTGCCTGGAGTGTAGTAGCGGGGGGATCTAATGAGCAGTTCTTC. Translation gives CAWSVVAGGSNEQFF.

V and J are TRBV2 and TRBJ1-5; tentative D call: TRBD1 (6 bases). The CDR3 covers 13 residues. Germline lookup yields CDR1 SNHLY and CDR2 FYNNEI. Trimming removed 8 bases from V and 7 bases from J, with 15 bases in between. For the CDR3, the DNA is TGTGCCAGCTTAAAGGAACAGGGACAGCCCCAGCATTTT. It yields the protein CASLKEQGQPQHF.

This rearrangement joins TRBV2 to TRBJ2-7, with TRBD1 matching 10 bases. This CDR3 region has 15 residues. The germline gives CDR1 SNHLY, CDR2 FYNNEI. Unmatched junction bases numbered 7, after V lost 4 bases and J lost 4 bases. The DNA of the CDR3 is TGTGCCAGCAGTGCCCAGGGACAGGGGTTGTACGAGCAGTACTTC. Amino acids: CASSAQGQGLYEQYF. Supplemented by reference TRBV2 and TRBJ2-7, the full variable domain reads EPEVTQTPSHQVTQMGQEVILRCVPISNHLYFYWYRQILGQKVEFLVSFYNNEISEKSEIFDDQFSVERPDGSNFTLKIRSTKLEDSAMYFCASSAQGQGLYEQYFGPGTRLTVT.

The rearrangement uses TRBV7-9 and TRBJ1-3, with D hard to call. CDR1 and CDR2 from the germline V gene are SEHNR and FQNEAQ (reference sequence). Trimming pared 4 bases from V and 2 bases from J, leaving 3 bases between. This CDR3 has 12 residues. The CDR3 reads CASSSAGNTIYF. CDR3 DNA sequence: TGTGCCAGCAGCTCAGCTGGAAACACCATATATTTT.